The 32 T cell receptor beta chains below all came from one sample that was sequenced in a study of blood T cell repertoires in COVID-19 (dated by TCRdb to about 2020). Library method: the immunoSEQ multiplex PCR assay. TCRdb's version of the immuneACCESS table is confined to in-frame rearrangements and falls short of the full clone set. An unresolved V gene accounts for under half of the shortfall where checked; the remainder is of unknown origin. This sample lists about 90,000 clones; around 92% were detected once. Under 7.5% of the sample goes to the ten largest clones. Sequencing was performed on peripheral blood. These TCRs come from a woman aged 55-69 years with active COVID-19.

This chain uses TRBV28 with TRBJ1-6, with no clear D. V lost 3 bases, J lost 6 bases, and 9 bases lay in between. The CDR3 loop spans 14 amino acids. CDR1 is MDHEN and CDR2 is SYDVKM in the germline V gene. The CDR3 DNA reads TGTGCCAGCAGTTTTTTCAGAATTAATTCACCCCTCCACTTT. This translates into CASSFFRINSPLHF.

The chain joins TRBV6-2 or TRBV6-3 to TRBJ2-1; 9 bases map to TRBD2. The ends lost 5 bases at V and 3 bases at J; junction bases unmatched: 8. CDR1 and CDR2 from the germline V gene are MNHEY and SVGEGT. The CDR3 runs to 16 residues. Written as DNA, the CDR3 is TGTGCCAGCAGTACCATAGCGGGGGCGCACTACAATGAGCAGTTCTTC. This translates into CASSTIAGAHYNEQFF.

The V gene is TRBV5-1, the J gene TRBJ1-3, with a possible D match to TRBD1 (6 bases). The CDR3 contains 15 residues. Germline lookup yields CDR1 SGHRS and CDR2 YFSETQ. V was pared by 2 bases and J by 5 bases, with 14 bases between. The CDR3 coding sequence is TGCGCCAGCAGCTTTAACAGGGATGGGCGAAACACCATATATTTT. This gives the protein CASSFNRDGRNTIYF.

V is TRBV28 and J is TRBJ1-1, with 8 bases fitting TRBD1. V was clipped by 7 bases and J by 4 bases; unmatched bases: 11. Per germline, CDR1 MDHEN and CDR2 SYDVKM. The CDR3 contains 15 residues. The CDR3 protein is CASTFPGQEATEAFF. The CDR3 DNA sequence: TGTGCCAGCACCTTCCCGGGACAGGAGGCCACTGAAGCTTTCTTT.

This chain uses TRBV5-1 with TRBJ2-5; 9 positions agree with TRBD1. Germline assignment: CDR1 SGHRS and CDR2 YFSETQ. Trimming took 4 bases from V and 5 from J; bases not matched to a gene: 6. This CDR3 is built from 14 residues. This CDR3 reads CASSQGQGSETQYF. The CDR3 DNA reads TGCGCCAGCAGCCAGGGACAGGGATCGGAGACCCAGTACTTC.

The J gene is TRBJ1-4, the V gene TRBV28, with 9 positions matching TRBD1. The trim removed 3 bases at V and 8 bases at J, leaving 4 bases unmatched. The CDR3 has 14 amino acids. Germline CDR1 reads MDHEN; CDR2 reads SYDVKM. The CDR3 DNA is TGTGCCAGCAGTTTGGGACAGGGAGGCGAAAAACTGTTTTTT. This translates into CASSLGQGGEKLFF.

CDR3 nucleotides: TGTGCCAGTAGTATTCGGGGACAGGGGAGGAATGAGCAGTTCTTC. Its translation is CASSIRGQGRNEQFF. The chain recombines TRBV19 with TRBJ2-1; 10 positions match TRBD1. Germline CDR1 reads LNHDA; CDR2 reads SQIVND (reference sequence). The CDR3 totals 15 residues. V lost 3 bases and J lost 7; bases outside the gene matches: 6.

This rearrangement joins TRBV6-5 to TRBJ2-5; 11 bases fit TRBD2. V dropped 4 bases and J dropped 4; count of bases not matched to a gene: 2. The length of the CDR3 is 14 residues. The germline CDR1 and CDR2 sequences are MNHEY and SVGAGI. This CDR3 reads CASSFGTSGETQYF. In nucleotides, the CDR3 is TGTGCCAGCAGTTTCGGGACTAGCGGAGAGACCCAGTACTTC.

DNA of the CDR3: TGTGCCAGCTCACCCGGCAGGGAGGCATCTTCACCCCTCCACTTT. Its translation: CASSPGREASSPLHF. V gene TRBV18 combines with J gene TRBJ1-6; D might be TRBD1 (5 bases). This CDR3 has 15 amino acids. V dropped 3 bases and J dropped 9 bases, with 15 bases sitting between them. The germline gives CDR1 KGHSH, CDR2 LQKENI.

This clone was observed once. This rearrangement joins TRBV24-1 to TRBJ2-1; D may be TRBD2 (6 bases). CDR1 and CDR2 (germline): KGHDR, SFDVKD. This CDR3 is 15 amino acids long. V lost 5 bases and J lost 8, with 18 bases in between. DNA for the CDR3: TGTGCCACCAGTGTTCCCTCGGGGGAGCGTCATGAGCAGTTCTTC. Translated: CATSVPSGERHEQFF.

This CDR3 is CASSLVRPDLSRYGYTF. The CDR3 DNA reads TGTGCCAGCAGTTTGGTAAGACCTGACCTGTCGAGGTATGGCTACACCTTC. The chain recombines TRBV28 with TRBJ1-2; unclear D gene. Trimming left V 3 bases short and J 5 bases short, with 22 bases between. The length of the CDR3 is 17 residues. The V gene's germline CDR1 is MDHEN and CDR2 SYDVKM.

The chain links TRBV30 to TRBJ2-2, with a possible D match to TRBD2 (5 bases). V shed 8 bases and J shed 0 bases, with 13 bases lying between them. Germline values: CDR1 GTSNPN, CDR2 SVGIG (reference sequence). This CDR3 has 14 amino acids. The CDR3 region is CARGTGTNTGELFF. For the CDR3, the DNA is TGTGCCCGGGGAACGGGAACGAACACCGGGGAGCTGTTTTTT.

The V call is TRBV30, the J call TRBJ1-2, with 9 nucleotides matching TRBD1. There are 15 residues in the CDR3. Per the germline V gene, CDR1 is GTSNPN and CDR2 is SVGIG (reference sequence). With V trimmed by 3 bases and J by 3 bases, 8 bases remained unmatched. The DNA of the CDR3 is TGTGCCTGGAGCCGAGGGGGACAGGGAGACTATGGCTACACCTTC. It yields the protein CAWSRGGQGDYGYTF.

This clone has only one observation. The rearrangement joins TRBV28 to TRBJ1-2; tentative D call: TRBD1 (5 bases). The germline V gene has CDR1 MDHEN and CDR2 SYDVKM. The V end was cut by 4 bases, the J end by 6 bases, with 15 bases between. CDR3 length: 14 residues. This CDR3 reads CASSYRDLSDGYTF. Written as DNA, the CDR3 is TGTGCCAGCAGTTATAGGGACTTATCTGATGGCTACACCTTC.

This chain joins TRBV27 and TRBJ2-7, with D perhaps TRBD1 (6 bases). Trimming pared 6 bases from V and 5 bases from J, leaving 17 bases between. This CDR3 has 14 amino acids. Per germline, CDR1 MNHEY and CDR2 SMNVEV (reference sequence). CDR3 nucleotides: TGTGCCAGCAGATCAACCTACAGGGTCCACGAGCAGTACTTC. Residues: CASRSTYRVHEQYF.

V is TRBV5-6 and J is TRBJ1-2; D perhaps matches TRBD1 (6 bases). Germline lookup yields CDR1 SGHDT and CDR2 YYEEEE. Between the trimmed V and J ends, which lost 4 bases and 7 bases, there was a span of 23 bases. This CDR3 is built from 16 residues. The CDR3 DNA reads TGTGCCAGCAGCCCATCGGACCCAGGGGCGCCGGCTGGCTACACCTTC. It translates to CASSPSDPGAPAGYTF.

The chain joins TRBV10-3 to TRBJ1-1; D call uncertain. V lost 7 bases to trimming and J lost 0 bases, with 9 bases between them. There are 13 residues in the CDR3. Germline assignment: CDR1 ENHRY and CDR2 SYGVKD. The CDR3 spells CAIKSGMNTEAFF. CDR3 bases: TGTGCCATCAAATCCGGGATGAACACTGAAGCTTTCTTT.

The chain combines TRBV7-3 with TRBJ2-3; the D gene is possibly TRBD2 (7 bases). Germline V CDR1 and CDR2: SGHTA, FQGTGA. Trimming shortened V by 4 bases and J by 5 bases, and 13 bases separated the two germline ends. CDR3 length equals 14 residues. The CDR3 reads CASSSGGRLDTQYF. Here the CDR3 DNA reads TGTGCCAGCAGCTCCGGGGGGCGTTTAGATACGCAGTATTTT.

The DNA for the CDR3 is TGTGCCAGTAGTACGATTGACTCGGGGGGAAACACCATATATTTT. Its protein is CASSTIDSGGNTIYF. This chain links TRBV19 with TRBJ1-3; no clear D. CDR1 and CDR2 from the germline V gene are LNHDA and SQIVND (reference sequence). The CDR3 has 15 amino acids. V lost 4 bases, J lost 4 bases, and 14 bases lay in between. The full variable domain, in which reference TRBV19 and TRBJ1-3 provide the parts outside the CDR3, is DGGITQSPKYLFRKEGQNVTLSCEQNLNHDAMYWYRQDPGQGLRLIYYSQIVNDFQKGDIAEGYSVSREKKESFPLTVTSAQKNPTAFYLCASSTIDSGGNTIYFGEGSWLTVV.

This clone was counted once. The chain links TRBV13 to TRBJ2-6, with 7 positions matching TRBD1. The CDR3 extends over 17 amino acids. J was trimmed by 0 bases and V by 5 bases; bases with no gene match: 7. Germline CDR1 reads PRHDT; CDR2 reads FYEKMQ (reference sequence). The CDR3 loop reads CASSLGQAPSGANVLTF. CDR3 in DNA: TGTGCCAGCAGCCTCGGACAGGCGCCCTCTGGGGCCAACGTCCTGACTTTC.

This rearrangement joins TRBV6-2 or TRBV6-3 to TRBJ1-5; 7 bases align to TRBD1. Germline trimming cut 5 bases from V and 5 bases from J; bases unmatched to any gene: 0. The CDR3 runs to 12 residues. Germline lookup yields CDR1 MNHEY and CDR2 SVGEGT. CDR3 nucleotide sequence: TGTGCCAGCAGTACAGGGGATCAGCCCCAGCATTTT. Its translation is CASSTGDQPQHF.

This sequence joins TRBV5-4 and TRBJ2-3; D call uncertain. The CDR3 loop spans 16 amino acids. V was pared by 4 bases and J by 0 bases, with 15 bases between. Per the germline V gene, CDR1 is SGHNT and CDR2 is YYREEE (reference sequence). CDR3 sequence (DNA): TGTGCCAGCAGCAGAGGTGTCGGCGCTAGCACAGATACGCAGTATTTT. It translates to CASSRGVGASTDTQYF. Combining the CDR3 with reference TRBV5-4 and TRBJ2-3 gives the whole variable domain ETGVTQSPTHLIKTRGQQVTLRCSSQSGHNTVSWYQQALGQGPQFIFQYYREEENGRGNFPPRFSGLQFPNYSSELNVNALELDDSALYLCASSRGVGASTDTQYFGPGTRLTVL.

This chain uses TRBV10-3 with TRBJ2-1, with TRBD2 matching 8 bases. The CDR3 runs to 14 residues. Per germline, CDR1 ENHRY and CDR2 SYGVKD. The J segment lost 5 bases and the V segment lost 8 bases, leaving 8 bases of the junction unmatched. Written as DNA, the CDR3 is TGTGCCATCGGGAAGCGGGAGAACAACAATGAGCAGTTCTTC. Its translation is CAIGKRENNNEQFF.

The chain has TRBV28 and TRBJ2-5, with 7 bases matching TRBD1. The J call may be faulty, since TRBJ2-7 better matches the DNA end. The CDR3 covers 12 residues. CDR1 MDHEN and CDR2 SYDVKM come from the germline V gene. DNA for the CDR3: TGTGCCAGCACCGACAGGGCCTACGAGCAGTACTTC. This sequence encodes CASTDRAYEQYF.

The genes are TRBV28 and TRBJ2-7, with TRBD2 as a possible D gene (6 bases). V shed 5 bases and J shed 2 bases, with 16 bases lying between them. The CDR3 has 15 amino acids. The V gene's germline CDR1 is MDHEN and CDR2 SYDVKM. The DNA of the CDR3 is TGTGCCAGCAGTCCGTTACTAGCAGCAACCTACGAGCAGTACTTC. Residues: CASSPLLAATYEQYF.

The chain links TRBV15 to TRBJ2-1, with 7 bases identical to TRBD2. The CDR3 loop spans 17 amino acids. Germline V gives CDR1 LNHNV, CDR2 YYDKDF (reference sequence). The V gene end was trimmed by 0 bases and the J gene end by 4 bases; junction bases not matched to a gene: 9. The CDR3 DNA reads TGTGCCACCAGCAGAGATGCGACGGCGGGGGTATACAATGAGCAGTTCTTC. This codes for CATSRDATAGVYNEQFF.

The CDR3 reads CASSLGSSGYTF. For the CDR3, the DNA is TGTGCCAGCAGTTTGGGGAGTTCTGGCTACACCTTC. V usage is TRBV12-3 or TRBV12-4 and J usage is TRBJ1-2; no reliable D call. The CDR3 sequence is 12 residues long. V lost 3 bases and J lost 7, with 9 bases in between.

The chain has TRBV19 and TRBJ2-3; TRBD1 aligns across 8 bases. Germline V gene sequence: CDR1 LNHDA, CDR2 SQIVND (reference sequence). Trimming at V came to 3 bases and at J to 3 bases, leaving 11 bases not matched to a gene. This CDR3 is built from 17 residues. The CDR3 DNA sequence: TGTGCCAGTAGTATGACCGGGACAGGAGTTACAACAGATACGCAGTATTTT. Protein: CASSMTGTGVTTDTQYF.

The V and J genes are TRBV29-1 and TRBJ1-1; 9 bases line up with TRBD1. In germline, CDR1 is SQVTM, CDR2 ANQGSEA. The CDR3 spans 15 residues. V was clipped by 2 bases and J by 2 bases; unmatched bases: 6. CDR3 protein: CSVENPGQGNTEAFF. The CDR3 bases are TGCAGCGTTGAAAATCCGGGACAGGGTAACACTGAAGCTTTCTTT.

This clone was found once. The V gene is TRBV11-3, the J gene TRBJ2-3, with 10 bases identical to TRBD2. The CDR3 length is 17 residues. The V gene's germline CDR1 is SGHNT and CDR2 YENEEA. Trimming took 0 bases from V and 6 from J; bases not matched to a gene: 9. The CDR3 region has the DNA TGTGCCAGCAGCTTAGAGGGTACTAGCGGGACTGGGGATACGCAGTATTTT. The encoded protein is CASSLEGTSGTGDTQYF.

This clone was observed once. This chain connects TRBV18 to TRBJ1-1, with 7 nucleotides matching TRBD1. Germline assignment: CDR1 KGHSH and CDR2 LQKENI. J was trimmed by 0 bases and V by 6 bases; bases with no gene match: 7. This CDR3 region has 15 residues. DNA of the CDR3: TGTGCCAGCTCGCCCGGGACAGTCATGAACACTGAAGCTTTCTTT. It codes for CASSPGTVMNTEAFF.

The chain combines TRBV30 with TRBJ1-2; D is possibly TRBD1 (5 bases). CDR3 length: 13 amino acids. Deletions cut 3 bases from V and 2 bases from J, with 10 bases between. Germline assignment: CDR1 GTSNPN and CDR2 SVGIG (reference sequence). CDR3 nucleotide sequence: TGTGCCTGGAGGACCGGGGGAAACTATGGCTACACCTTC. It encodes CAWRTGGNYGYTF.